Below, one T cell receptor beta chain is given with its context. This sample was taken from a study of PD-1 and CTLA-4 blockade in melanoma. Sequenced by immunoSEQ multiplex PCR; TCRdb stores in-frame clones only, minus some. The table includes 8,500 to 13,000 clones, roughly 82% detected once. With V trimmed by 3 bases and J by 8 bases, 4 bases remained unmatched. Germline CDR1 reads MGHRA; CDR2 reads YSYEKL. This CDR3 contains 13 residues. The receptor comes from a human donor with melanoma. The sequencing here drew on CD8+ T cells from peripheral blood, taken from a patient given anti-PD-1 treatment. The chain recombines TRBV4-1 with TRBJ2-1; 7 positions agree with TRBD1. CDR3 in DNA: TGCGCCAGCAGCCATCCAACAGGGGATGAGCAGTTCTTC. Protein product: CASSHPTGDEQFF.